Sequencing of this T cell receptor (beta chain) was carried out in a study of blood T cell repertoires in COVID-19. This clone has a single count. The table came from immunoSEQ multiplex PCR; TCRdb's copy has only in-frame clones and leaves some out. The profile shows 160,000 or so clones, 81% of them singletons. This CDR3 is built from 14 residues. The V gene's germline CDR1 is WNHNN and CDR2 SYGVQD (reference sequence). With 6 bases removed from V and 6 bases from J, the gap between germline ends came to 18 bases. This receptor was taken from a man aged 55 to 69 with active or convalescent COVID-19. The chain is built from TRBV10-1 and TRBJ2-7, with D perhaps matching TRBD2 (6 bases). The specimen was peripheral blood. CDR3 bases: TGCGCCAGCAGCGCTACGAGGGACGGGGGCGAGCAGTACTTC. Residues: CASSATRDGGEQYF.